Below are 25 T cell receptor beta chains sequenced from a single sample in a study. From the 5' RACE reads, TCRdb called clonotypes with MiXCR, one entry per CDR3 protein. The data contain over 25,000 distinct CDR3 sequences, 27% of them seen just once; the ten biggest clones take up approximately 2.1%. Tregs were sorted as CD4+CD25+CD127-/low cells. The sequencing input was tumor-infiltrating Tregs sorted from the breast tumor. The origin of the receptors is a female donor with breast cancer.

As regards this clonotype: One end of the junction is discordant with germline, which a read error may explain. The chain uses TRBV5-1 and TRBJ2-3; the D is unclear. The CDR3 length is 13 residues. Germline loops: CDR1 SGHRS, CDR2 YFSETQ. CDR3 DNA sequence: TGCGCCAGCAGCAACCCTATCACAGATACGCAGTGTTTT. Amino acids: CASSNPITDTQCF.

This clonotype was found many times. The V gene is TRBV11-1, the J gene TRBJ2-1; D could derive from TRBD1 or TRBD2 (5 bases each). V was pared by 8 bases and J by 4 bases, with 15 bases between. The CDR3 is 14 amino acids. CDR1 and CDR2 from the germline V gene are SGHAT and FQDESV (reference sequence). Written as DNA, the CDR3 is TGTGCCAGCGGGGCCGGGGCATCGTACAATGAGCAGTTCTTC. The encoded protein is CASGAGASYNEQFF. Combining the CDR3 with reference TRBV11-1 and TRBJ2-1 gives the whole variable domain EAEVAQSPRYKITEKSQAVAFWCDPISGHATLYWYRQILGQGPELLVQFQDESVVDDSQLPKDRFSAERLKGVDSTLKIQPAELGDSAMYLCASGAGASYNEQFFGPGTRLTVL.

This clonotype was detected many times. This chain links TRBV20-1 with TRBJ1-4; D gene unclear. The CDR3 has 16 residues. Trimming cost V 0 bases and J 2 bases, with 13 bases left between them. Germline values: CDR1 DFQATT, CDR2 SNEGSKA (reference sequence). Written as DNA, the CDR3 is TGCAGTGCTAGAGATCGGCGTGGTCAGACTAATGAAAAACTGTTTTTT. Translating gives CSARDRRGQTNEKLFF.

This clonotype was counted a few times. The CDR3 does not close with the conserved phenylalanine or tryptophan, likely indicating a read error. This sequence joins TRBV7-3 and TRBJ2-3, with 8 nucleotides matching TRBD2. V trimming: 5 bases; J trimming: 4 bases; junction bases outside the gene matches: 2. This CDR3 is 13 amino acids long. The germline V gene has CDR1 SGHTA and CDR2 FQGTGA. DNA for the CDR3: TGTGCCAGCAGCGTGGGACTAGCAGATACGCAGTATTAT. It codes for CASSVGLADTQYY.

The CDR3 is CASSPNAGTHGYTF. The CDR3 nucleotides read TGCGCCAGCAGCCCGAATGCGGGTACCCATGGCTACACCTTC. This chain uses TRBV5-1 with TRBJ1-2; D is undetermined. V lost 4 bases, J lost 6 bases, and 16 bases lay in between. The length of the CDR3 is 14 residues. Germline-derived CDR1 and CDR2 are SGHRS and YFSETQ.

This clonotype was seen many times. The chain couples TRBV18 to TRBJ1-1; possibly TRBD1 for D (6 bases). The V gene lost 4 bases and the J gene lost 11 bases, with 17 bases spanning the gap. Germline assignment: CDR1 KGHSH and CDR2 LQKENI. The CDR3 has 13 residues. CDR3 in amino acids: CASSLQGGRGAFF. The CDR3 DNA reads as TGTGCCAGCTCACTCCAAGGGGGAAGAGGGGCTTTCTTT. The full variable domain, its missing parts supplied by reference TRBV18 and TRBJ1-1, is NAGVMQNPRHLVRRRGQEARLRCSPMKGHSHVYWYRQLPEEGLKFMVYLQKENIIDESGMPKERFSAEFPKEGPSILRIQQVVRGDSAAYFCASSLQGGRGAFFGQGTRLTVV.

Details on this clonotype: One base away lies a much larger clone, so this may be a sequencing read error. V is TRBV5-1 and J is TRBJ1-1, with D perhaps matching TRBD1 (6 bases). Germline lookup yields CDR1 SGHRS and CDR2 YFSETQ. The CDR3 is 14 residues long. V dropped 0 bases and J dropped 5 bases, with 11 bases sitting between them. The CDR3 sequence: CASSLDPRGTEAFF. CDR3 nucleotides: TGCGCCAGCAGCTTGGACCCAAGGGGGACTGAAGCTTTCTTT.

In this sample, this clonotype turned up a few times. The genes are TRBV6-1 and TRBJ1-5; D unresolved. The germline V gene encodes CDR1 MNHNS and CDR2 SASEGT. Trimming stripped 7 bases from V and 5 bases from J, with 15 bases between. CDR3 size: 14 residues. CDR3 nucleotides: TGTGCCAGCACCGGGGTCGGGTTGGATCAGCCCCAGCATTTT. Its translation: CASTGVGLDQPQHF.

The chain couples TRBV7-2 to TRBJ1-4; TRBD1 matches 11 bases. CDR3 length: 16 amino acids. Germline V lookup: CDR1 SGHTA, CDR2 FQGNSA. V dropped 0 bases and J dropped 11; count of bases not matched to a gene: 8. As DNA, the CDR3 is TGTGCCAGCAGCTTAGCGGGGACAGGGGGGGAAAAGAAACTGTTTTTT. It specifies CASSLAGTGGEKKLFF. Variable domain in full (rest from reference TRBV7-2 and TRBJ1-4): GAGVSQSPSNKVTEKGKDVELRCDPISGHTALYWYRQSLGQGLEFLIYFQGNSAPDKSGLPSDRFSAERTGGSVSTLTIQRTQQEDSAVYLCASSLAGTGGEKKLFFGSGTQLSVL.

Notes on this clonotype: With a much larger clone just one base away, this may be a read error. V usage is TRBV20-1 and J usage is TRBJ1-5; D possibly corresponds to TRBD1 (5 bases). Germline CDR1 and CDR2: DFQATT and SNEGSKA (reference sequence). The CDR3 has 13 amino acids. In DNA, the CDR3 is TGCGGTGCTAGACGGGACGGCGATCAGCCCCAGCATTTT. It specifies CGARRDGDQPQHF.

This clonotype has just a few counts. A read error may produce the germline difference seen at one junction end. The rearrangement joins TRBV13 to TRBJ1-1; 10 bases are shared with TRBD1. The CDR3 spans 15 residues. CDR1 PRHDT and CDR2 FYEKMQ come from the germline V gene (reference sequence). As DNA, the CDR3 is TGTTCCAGCAGCCCATGGGGACAGGGGTACACTGAAGCTTTCTTT. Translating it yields CSSSPWGQGYTEAFF.

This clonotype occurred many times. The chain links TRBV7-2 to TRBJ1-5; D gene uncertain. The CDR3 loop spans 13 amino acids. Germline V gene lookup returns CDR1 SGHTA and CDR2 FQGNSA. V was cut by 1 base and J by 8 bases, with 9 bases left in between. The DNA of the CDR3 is TGTGCCAGCAGCTTAGGCCAAGGCGAGCCCCAGCATTTT. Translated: CASSLGQGEPQHF.

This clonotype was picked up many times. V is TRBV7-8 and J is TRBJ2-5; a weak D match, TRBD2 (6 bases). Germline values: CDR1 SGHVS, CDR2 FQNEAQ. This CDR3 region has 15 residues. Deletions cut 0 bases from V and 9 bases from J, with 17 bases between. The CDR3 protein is CASSLAWGLPWAQYF. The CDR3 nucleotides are TGTGCCAGCAGCTTAGCGTGGGGACTGCCATGGGCCCAGTACTTC. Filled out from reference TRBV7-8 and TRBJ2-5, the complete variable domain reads GAGVSQSPRYKVAKRGQDVALRCDPISGHVSLFWYQQALGQGPEFLTYFQNEAQLDKSGLPSDRFFAERPEGSVSTLKIQRTQQEDSAVYLCASSLAWGLPWAQYFGPGTRLLVL.

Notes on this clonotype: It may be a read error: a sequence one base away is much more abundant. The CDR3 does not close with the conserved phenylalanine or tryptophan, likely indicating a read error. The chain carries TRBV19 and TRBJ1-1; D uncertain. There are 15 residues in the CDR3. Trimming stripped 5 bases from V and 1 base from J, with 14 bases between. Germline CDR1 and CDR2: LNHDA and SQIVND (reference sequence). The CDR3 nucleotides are TGTGCCAGTAGTCCAATTTGGGTGGGGAACACTGAAGCTTTCTCT. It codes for CASSPIWVGNTEAFS.

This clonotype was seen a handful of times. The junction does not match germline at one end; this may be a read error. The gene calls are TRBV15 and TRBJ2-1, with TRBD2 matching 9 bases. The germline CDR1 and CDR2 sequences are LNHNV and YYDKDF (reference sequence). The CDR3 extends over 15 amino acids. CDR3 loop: CATSMASGEYNEQSF. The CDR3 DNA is TGTGCCACCAGCATGGCTAGCGGGGAGTACAATGAGCAGTCCTTC.

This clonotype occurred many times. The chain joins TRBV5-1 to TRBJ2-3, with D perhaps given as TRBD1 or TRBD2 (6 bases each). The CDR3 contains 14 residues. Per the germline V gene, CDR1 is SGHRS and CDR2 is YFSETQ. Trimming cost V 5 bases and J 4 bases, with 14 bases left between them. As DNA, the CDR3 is TGCGCCAGCAGTACAAAGGGGGGATCAGATACGCAGTATTTT. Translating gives CASSTKGGSDTQYF.

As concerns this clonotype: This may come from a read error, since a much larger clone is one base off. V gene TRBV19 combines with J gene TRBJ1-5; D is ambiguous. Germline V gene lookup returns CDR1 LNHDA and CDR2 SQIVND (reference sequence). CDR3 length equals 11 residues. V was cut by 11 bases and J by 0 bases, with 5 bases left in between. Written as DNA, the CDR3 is TGTGCCTTTAATAGCAATCAGCCCCAGCATTTT. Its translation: CAFNSNQPQHF. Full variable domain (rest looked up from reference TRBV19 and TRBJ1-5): DGGITQSPKYLFRKEGQNVTLSCEQNLNHDAMYWYRQDPGQGLRLIYYSQIVNDFQKGDIAEGYSVSREKKESFPLTVTSAQKNPTAFYLCAFNSNQPQHFGDGTRLSIL.

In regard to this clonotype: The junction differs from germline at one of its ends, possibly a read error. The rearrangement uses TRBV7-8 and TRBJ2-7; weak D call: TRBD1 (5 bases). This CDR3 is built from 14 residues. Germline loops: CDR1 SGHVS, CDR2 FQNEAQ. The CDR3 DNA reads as TGTGTCAGCAGCTTTCCCGACAGCTCCTACGAGCAGTACTTC. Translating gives CVSSFPDSSYEQYF.

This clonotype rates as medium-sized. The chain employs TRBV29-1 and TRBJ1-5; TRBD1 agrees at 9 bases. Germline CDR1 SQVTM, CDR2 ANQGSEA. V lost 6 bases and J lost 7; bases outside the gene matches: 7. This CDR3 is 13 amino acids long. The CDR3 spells CSVRDRAGQPQHF. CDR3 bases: TGCAGCGTCCGGGACAGGGCAGGCCAGCCCCAGCATTTT. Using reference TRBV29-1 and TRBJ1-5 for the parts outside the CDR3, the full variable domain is SAVISQKPSRDICQRGTSLTIQCQVDSQVTMMFWYRQQPGQSLTLIATANQGSEATYESGFVIDKFPISRPNLTFSTLTVSNMSPEDSSIYLCSVRDRAGQPQHFGDGTRLSIL.

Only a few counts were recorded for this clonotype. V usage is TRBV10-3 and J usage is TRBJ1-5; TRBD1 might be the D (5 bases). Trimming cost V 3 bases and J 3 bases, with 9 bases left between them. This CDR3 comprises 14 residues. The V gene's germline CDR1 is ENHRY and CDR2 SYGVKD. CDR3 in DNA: TGTGCCATCAGTGAAAGGGGAGACAATCAGCCCCAGCATTTT. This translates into CAISERGDNQPQHF.

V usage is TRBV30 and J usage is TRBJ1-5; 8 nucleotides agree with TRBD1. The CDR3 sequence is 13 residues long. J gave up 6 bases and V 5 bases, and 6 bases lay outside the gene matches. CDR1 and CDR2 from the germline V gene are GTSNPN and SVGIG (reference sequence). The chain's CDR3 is CAWGGTGIQPQHF. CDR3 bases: TGTGCCTGGGGCGGGACAGGAATTCAGCCCCAGCATTTT.

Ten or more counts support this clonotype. The DNA of the CDR3 is TGTGCCAGCAGTCTTAGCGGGAGCGGGGGCAATGAGCAGTTCTTC. This codes for CASSLSGSGGNEQFF. The chain uses TRBV12-3 or TRBV12-4 and TRBJ2-1; 9 bases are shared with TRBD2. V lost 5 bases, J lost 6 bases, and 8 bases stayed unmatched. This CDR3 region has 15 residues.

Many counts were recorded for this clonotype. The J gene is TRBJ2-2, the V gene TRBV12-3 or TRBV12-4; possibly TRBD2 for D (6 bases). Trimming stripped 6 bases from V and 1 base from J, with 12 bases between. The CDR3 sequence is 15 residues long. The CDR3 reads CASRLREQNTGELFF. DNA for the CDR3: TGTGCCAGCAGGTTGCGGGAACAGAACACCGGGGAGCTGTTTTTT.

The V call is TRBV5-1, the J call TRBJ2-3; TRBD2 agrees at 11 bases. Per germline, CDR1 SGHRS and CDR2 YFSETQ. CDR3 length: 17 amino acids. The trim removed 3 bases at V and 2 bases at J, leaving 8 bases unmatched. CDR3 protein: CASSSPASGGYTDTQYF. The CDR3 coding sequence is TGCGCCAGCAGCTCCCCGGCTAGCGGGGGGTACACAGATACGCAGTATTTT. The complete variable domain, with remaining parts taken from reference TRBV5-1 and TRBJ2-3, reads KAGVTQTPRYLIKTRGQQVTLSCSPISGHRSVSWYQQTPGQGLQFLFEYFSETQRNKGNFPGRFSGRQFSNSRSEMNVSTLELGDSALYLCASSSPASGGYTDTQYFGPGTRLTVL.

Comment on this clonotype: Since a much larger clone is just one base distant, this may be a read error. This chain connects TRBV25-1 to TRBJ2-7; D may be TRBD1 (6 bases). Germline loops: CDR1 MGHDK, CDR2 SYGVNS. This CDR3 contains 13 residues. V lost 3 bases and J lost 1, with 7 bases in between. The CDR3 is CASSDRGSYEQYF. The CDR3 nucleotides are TGTGCCAGCAGTGACAGGGGTTCCTACGAGCAGTACTTC.